This T cell receptor (beta chain) was sequenced in a study of blood T cell repertoires in COVID-19. Study at large: From T cells, B-cell-depleted T cells, or PBMCs came the material, which was cDNA or gDNA.

Per the original data handling: Estimates of nucleated cell counts were drawn from the amplification of reference gene primers. The data were produced by immunoSEQ multiplex PCR, yet TCRdb's version contains in-frame clones alone and is incomplete. V and J calls and clone size are as listed in that table; D and trimming were resolved from the DNA. The data show 300,000 to 350,000 clones, with approximately 85% seen just once and more than 2% held by the top ten. This clone has a single count. Donors were grouped by their self-reported clinical history. Germline assignment: CDR1 KGHSH and CDR2 LQKENI. The CDR3 has 13 residues. The V end lost 0 bases, the J end lost 4 bases, and 6 bases lay between the germline ends.

What was sequenced was PBMCs or T cells enriched from blood (not recorded which). The receptor was isolated from a man younger than 45 who had recovered from COVID-19. The V call is TRBV18, the J call TRBJ1-1; D remains unclear. The CDR3 protein is CASSPPIGTEAFF. CDR3 sequence (DNA): TGTGCCAGCTCACCACCCATCGGCACTGAAGCTTTCTTT.